This TCR beta chain was identified in a study of lymphopenia after photon versus proton radiotherapy. Findings and limits, study-wide: Relative stability marked proton patients; photon patients lost diversity and naive cells. Oligoclonal CD8+ Temra expansion after nadir drove photon patients' diversity drop. Post-nadir TCR diversity decline inversely tracked overall survival among those who died.

TCRdb's copy holds only in-frame clones and misses some; the assay was immunoSEQ multiplex PCR. The sample has 65,000 to 75,000 clones; more than 75% are singletons. The germline V gene encodes CDR1 SNHLY and CDR2 FYNNEI. The ends were cut back, 3 bases at V and 5 bases at J, with 13 bases in the middle. The CDR3 is made up of 14 amino acids. A note on this clone: No antigen is known for it.

The V call is TRBV2, the J call TRBJ2-5; D is unresolved. The TCR comes from a man older than 75 with esophageal cancer. The material sequenced was peripheral blood, taken from a patient treated with proton-based radiotherapy. The CDR3 coding sequence is TGTGCCAGCAGTGATTACCCAAACGGGGAGACCCAGTACTTC. This gives the protein CASSDYPNGETQYF.